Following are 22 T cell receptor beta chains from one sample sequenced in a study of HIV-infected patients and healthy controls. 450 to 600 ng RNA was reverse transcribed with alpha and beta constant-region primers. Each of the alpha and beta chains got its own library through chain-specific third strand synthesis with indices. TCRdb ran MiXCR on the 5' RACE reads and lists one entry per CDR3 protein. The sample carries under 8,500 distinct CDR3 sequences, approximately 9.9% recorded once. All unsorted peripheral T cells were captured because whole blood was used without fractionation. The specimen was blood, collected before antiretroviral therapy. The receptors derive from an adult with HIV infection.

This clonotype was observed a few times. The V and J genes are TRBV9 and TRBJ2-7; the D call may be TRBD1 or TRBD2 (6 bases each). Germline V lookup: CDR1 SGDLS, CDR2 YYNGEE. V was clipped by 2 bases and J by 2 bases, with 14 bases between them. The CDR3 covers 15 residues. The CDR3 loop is CASSVSRGPAYEQYF. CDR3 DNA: TGTGCCAGCAGCGTGTCCCGGGGGCCAGCCTACGAGCAGTACTTC.

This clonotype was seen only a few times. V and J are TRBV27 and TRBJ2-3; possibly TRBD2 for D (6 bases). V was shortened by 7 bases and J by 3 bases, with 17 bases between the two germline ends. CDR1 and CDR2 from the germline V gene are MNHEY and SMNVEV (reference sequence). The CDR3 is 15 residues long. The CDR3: CASIFLGRGTDTQYF. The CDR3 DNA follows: TGTGCCAGCATTTTCCTGGGCCGGGGGACAGATACGCAGTATTTT.

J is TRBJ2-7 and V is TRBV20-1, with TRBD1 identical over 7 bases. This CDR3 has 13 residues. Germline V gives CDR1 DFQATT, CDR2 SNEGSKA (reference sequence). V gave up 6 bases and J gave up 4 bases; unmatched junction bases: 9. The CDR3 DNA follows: TGCAGTGCCAGGCCACAGGGGCAGTACGAGCAGTACTTC. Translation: CSARPQGQYEQYF.

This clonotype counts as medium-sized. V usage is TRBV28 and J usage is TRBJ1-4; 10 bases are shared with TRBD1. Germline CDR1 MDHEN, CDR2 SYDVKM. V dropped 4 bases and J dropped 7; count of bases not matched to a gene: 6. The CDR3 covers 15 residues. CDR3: CASSSQTGGVEKLFF. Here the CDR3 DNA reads TGTGCCAGCAGTTCACAGACAGGGGGCGTTGAAAAACTGTTTTTT.

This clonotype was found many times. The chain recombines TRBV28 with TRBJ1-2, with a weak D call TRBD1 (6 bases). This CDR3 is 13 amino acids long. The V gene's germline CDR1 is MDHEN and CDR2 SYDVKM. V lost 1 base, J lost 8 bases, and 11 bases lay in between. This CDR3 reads CASSLSTGLGYTF. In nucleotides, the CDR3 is TGTGCCAGCAGTTTATCCACAGGGTTGGGCTACACCTTC.

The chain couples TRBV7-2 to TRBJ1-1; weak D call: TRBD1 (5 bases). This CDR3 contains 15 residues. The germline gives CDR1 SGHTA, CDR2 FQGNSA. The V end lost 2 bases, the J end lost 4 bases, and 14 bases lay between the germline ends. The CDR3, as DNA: TGTGCCAGCAGCTTATTTGGGGGAGCGAGCACTGAAGCTTTCTTT. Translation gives CASSLFGGASTEAFF. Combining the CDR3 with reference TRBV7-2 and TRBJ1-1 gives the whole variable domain GAGVSQSPSNKVTEKGKDVELRCDPISGHTALYWYRQSLGQGLEFLIYFQGNSAPDKSGLPSDRFSAERTGGSVSTLTIQRTQQEDSAVYLCASSLFGGASTEAFFGQGTRLTVV.

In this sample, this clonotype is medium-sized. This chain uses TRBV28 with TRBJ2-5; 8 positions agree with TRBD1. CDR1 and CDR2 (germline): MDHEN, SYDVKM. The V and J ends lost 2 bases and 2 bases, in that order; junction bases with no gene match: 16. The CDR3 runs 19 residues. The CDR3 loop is CASSLAGQGMRGLQETQYF. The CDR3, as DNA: TGTGCCAGCAGTTTAGCTGGACAGGGAATGAGAGGACTTCAAGAGACCCAGTACTTC.

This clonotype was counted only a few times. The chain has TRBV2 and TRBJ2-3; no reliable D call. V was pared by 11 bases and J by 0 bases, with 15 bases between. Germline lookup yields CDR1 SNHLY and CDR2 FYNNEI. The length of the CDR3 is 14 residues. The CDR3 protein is CAFRAGLSTDTQYF. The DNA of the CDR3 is TGTGCCTTCCGGGCAGGTCTTAGCACAGATACGCAGTATTTT.

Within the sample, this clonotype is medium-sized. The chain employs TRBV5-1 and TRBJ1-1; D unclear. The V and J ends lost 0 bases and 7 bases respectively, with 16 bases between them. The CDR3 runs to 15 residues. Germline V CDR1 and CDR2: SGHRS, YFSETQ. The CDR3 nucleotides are TGCGCCAGCAGCTTGGCTTTGGGAGGGATGCTTGAAGCTTTCTTT. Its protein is CASSLALGGMLEAFF.

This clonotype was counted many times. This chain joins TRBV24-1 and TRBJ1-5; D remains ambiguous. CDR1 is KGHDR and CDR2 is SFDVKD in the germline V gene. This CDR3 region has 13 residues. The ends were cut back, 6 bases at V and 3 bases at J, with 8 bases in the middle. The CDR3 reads CATSPGNNQPQHF. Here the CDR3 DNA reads TGTGCCACCAGTCCAGGAAACAATCAGCCCCAGCATTTT.

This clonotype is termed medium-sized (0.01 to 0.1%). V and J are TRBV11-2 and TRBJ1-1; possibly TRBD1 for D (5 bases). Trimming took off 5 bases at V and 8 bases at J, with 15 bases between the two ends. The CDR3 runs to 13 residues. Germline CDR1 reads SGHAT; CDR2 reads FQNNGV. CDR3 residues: CASSRRQGAEAFF. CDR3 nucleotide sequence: TGTGCCAGCAGCCGACGGCAGGGTGCCGAAGCTTTCTTT.

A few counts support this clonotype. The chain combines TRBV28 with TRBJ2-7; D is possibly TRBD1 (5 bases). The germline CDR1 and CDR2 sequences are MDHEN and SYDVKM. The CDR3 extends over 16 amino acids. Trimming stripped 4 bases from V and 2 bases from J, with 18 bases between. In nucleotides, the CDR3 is TGTGCCAGCAGTTCCCCGACAGCGTACCAACCCTACGAGCAGTACTTC. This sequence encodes CASSSPTAYQPYEQYF.

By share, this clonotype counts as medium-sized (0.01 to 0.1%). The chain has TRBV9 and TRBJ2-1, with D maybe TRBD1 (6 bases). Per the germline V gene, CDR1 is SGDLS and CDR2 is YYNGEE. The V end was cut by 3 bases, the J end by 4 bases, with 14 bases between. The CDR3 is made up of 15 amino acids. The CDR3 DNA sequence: TGTGCCAGCAGCGCCCAAGGACAGAATTACAATGAGCAGTTCTTC. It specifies CASSAQGQNYNEQFF.

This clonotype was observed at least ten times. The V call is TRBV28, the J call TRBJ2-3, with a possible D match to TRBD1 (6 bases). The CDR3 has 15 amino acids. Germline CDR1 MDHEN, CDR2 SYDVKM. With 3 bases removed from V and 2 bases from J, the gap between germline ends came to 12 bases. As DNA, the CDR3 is TGTGCCAGCAGTTTCTTTGAGGGGGTCACAGATACGCAGTATTTT. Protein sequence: CASSFFEGVTDTQYF. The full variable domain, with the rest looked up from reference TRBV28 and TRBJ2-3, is DVKVTQSSRYLVKRTGEKVFLECVQDMDHENMFWYRQDPGLGLRLIYFSYDVKMKEKGDIPEGYSVSREKKERFSLILESASTNQTSMYLCASSFFEGVTDTQYFGPGTRLTVL.

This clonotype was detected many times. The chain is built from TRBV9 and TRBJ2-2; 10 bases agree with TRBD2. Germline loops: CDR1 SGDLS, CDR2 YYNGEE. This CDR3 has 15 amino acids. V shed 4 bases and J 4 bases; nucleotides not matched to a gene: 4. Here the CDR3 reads CASSLAGEGTGELFF. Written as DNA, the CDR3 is TGTGCCAGCAGCCTAGCGGGAGAAGGCACCGGGGAGCTGTTTTTT.

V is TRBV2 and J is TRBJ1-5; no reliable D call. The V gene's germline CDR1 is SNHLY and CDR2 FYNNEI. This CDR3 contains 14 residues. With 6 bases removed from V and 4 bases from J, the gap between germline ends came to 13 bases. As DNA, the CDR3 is TGTGCCAGCAGGGACCGTAGACCTAATCAGCCCCAGCATTTT. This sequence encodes CASRDRRPNQPQHF.

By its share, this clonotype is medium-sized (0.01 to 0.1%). DNA of the CDR3: TGCAGCGTTCGGATAGGGTCAGGGGAGGGCCAGCCCCAGCATTTT. This gives the protein CSVRIGSGEGQPQHF. V is TRBV29-1 and J is TRBJ1-5, with a tentative D call TRBD1 (6 bases). The V and J ends lost 5 bases and 7 bases respectively, with 21 bases between them. CDR3 length: 15 residues. The germline V gene has CDR1 SQVTM and CDR2 ANQGSEA.

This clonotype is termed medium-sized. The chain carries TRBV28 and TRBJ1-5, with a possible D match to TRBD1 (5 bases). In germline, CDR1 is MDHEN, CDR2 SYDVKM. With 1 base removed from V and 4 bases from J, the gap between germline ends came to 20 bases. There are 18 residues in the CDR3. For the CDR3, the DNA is TGTGCCAGCAGTTTATTCTTCGGGACTCACGCGGCAAATCAGCCCCAGCATTTT. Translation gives CASSLFFGTHAANQPQHF.

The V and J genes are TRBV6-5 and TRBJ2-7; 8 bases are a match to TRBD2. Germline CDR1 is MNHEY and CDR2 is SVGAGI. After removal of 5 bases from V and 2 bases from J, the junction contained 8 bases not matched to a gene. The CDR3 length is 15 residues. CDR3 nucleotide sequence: TGTGCCAGCAGTCTCGGGGGACTAGGCACCTACGAGCAGTACTTC. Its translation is CASSLGGLGTYEQYF.

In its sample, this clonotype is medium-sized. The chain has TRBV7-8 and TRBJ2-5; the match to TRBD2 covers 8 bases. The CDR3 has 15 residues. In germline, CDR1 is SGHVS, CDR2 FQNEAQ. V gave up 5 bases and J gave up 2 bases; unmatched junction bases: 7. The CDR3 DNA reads TGTGCCAGCAGCCCCTCTAGCGGGTTTCAAGAGACCCAGTACTTC. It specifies CASSPSSGFQETQYF.

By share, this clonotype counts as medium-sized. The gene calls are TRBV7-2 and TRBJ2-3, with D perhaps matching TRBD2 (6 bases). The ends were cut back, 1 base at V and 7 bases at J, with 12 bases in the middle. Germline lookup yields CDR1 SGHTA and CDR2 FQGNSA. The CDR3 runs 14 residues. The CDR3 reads CASSLVRDGYTQYF. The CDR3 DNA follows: TGTGCCAGCAGCTTAGTGCGGGACGGGTATACGCAGTATTTT.

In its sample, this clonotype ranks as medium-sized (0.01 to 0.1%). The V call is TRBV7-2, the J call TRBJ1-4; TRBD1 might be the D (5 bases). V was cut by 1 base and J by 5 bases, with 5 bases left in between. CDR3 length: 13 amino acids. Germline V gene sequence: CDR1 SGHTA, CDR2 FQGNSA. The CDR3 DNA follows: TGTGCCAGCAGCTTAGGACAGAATGAAAAACTGTTTTTT. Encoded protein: CASSLGQNEKLFF.